These T cell receptor beta chains were read from a single sample in a study of shared clonotypes between healthy human individuals. Libraries were prepared by immunoSEQ multiplex PCR; TCRdb keeps only in-frame clonotypes and omits some of them. The sample has millions of clones; approximately 95% are singletons. The specimen was naive CD4+ T cells from PBMCs. The receptors were gathered from a young man in good health. Some clones in this sample may be carry-over from other donors' samples. The CDR3 runs from the conserved cysteine through the conserved F or W. The order of the fields is clone size, D gene, V gene, CDR3 length, J gene, CDR3 protein, CDR3 DNA. A D gene is named only where the DNA matches it firmly. For some rows the clone size is stated as once, few or many, or as a class when expanded; others skip it.

clone size: .
D gene: TRBD2
V gene: TRBV29-1
CDR3 length: 17
J gene: TRBJ2-2
CDR3 protein: CSVGRLGAGGTNGELFF
CDR3 DNA: TGCAGCGTTGGTCGATTAGGGGCGGGAGGGACCAACGGGGAGCTGTTTTTT

clone size: .
D gene: TRBD1
V gene: TRBV10-3
CDR3 length: 16
J gene: TRBJ1-6
CDR3 protein: CATGQGPGGDNSPLHF
CDR3 DNA: TGTGCCACCGGACAGGGCCCCGGAGGTGATAATTCACCCCTCCACTTT

clone size: .
D gene: TRBD1
V gene: TRBV6-1
CDR3 length: 14
J gene: TRBJ1-4
CDR3 protein: CASSTGGIGEKLFF
CDR3 DNA: TGTGCCAGCAGTACAGGGGGCATCGGAGAAAAACTGTTTTTT

clone size: .
D gene: TRBD1
V gene: TRBV7-3
CDR3 length: 14
J gene: TRBJ2-5
CDR3 protein: CASSPQGLEETQYF
CDR3 DNA: TGTGCCAGCAGCCCACAGGGGTTGGAAGAGACCCAGTACTTC

clone size: few
D gene: .
V gene: TRBV2
CDR3 length: 13
J gene: TRBJ1-1
CDR3 protein: CASSAGRATEAFF
CDR3 DNA: TGTGCCAGCAGTGCCGGCAGGGCGACTGAAGCTTTCTTT

clone size: .
D gene: TRBD1
V gene: TRBV5-1
CDR3 length: 16
J gene: TRBJ2-6
CDR3 protein: CASSPEGQPGANVLTF
CDR3 DNA: TGCGCCAGCAGCCCAGAGGGACAGCCTGGGGCCAACGTCCTGACTTTC

clone size: .
D gene: .
V gene: TRBV2
CDR3 length: 14
J gene: TRBJ2-3
CDR3 protein: CASTLSGATDTQYF
CDR3 DNA: TGTGCCAGCACCCTTTCGGGGGCCACAGATACGCAGTATTTT

clone size: few
D gene: TRBD1
V gene: TRBV7-6
CDR3 length: 15
J gene: TRBJ1-2
CDR3 protein: CASSPGTGGAYGYTF
CDR3 DNA: TGTGCCAGCAGCCCCGGGACAGGGGGCGCTTATGGCTACACCTTC

clone size: .
D gene: .
V gene: TRBV27
CDR3 length: 14
J gene: TRBJ2-7
CDR3 protein: CASRDFWSSYEQYF
CDR3 DNA: TGTGCCAGTAGGGACTTCTGGAGCTCCTACGAGCAGTACTTC

clone size: .
D gene: .
V gene: TRBV9
CDR3 length: 13
J gene: TRBJ2-3
CDR3 protein: CASSVVDTDTQYF
CDR3 DNA: TGTGCCAGCAGCGTAGTGGACACAGATACGCAGTATTTT

clone size: .
D gene: TRBD1
V gene: TRBV5-1
CDR3 length: 17
J gene: TRBJ2-5
CDR3 protein: CASSRQGAPSGQETQYF
CDR3 DNA: TGCGCCAGCAGCCGACAGGGGGCCCCTAGCGGGCAAGAGACCCAGTACTTC

clone size: .
D gene: .
V gene: TRBV7-2
CDR3 length: 14
J gene: TRBJ2-1
CDR3 protein: CASSVGTTRSEQFF
CDR3 DNA: TGTGCCAGCAGCGTGGGGACCACCCGCTCGGAGCAGTTCTTC

clone size: .
D gene: TRBD1
V gene: TRBV29-1
CDR3 length: 14
J gene: TRBJ1-4
CDR3 protein: CSVVRGQANEKLFF
CDR3 DNA: TGCAGCGTCGTAAGGGGGCAGGCCAATGAAAAACTGTTTTTT

clone size: .
D gene: .
V gene: TRBV4-3
CDR3 length: 13
J gene: TRBJ1-3
CDR3 protein: CASSPQVGNTIYF
CDR3 DNA: TGCGCCAGCAGCCCCCAGGTGGGAAACACCATATATTTT

clone size: once
D gene: .
V gene: TRBV5-1
CDR3 length: 15
J gene: TRBJ1-5
CDR3 protein: CASSLDGPSNQPQHF
CDR3 DNA: TGCGCCAGCAGCTTGGACGGACCGAGCAATCAGCCCCAGCATTTT

clone size: .
D gene: .
V gene: TRBV15
CDR3 length: 16
J gene: TRBJ1-1
CDR3 protein: CATSSLAGARRTEAFF
CDR3 DNA: TGTGCCACCAGCAGCTTGGCGGGGGCGCGACGAACTGAAGCTTTCTTT

clone size: .
D gene: TRBD2
V gene: TRBV11-2
CDR3 length: 16
J gene: TRBJ2-3
CDR3 protein: CASSPLAGPPTDTQYF
CDR3 DNA: TGTGCCAGCAGCCCCCTAGCGGGACCACCCACAGATACGCAGTATTTT

clone size: .
D gene: .
V gene: TRBV28
CDR3 length: 18
J gene: TRBJ1-1
CDR3 protein: CASGPMGGGWGLNTEAFF
CDR3 DNA: TGTGCCAGCGGCCCGATGGGGGGGGGCTGGGGTCTTAACACTGAAGCTTTCTTT

clone size: .
D gene: TRBD2
V gene: TRBV6-5
CDR3 length: 15
J gene: TRBJ2-2
CDR3 protein: CASSYWTRGTGELFF
CDR3 DNA: TGTGCCAGCAGTTATTGGACTAGGGGCACCGGGGAGCTGTTTTTT

clone size: .
D gene: .
V gene: TRBV7-9
CDR3 length: 12
J gene: TRBJ1-1
CDR3 protein: CASGDLNTEAFF
CDR3 DNA: TGTGCCAGCGGCGATTTGAACACTGAAGCTTTCTTT

clone size: once
D gene: .
V gene: TRBV5-8
CDR3 length: 16
J gene: TRBJ2-3
CDR3 protein: CARREYRSLITDTQYF
CDR3 DNA: TGTGCCAGGAGAGAATACAGGTCCTTAATCACAGATACGCAGTATTTT

clone size: few
D gene: .
V gene: TRBV2
CDR3 length: 13
J gene: TRBJ1-2
CDR3 protein: CASSGDGSYGYTF
CDR3 DNA: TGTGCCAGCAGTGGAGATGGGAGTTATGGCTACACCTTC

clone size: .
D gene: TRBD2
V gene: TRBV4-1
CDR3 length: 16
J gene: TRBJ2-1
CDR3 protein: CASSSERGLAGNEQFF
CDR3 DNA: TGCGCCAGCAGCTCCGAAAGGGGACTAGCGGGAAATGAGCAGTTCTTC

clone size: .
D gene: TRBD1
V gene: TRBV2
CDR3 length: 15
J gene: TRBJ1-1
CDR3 protein: CASSEVQGAGTEAFF
CDR3 DNA: TGTGCCAGCAGTGAGGTACAGGGGGCAGGCACTGAAGCTTTCTTT

clone size: .
D gene: .
V gene: TRBV11-2
CDR3 length: 15
J gene: TRBJ2-7
CDR3 protein: CASSLGVGRSYEQYF
CDR3 DNA: TGTGCCAGCAGCTTAGGGGTTGGCCGTTCCTACGAGCAGTACTTC

clone size: .
D gene: .
V gene: TRBV19
CDR3 length: 14
J gene: TRBJ2-1
CDR3 protein: CASSKRPTYNEQFF
CDR3 DNA: TGTGCCAGTAGCAAAAGACCTACCTACAATGAGCAGTTCTTC

clone size: .
D gene: .
V gene: TRBV5-1
CDR3 length: 13
J gene: TRBJ2-5
CDR3 protein: CASSEGVEETQYF
CDR3 DNA: TGCGCCAGCAGCGAGGGAGTCGAAGAGACCCAGTACTTC

clone size: .
D gene: .
V gene: TRBV28
CDR3 length: 14
J gene: TRBJ2-7
CDR3 protein: CASSPGDYSYEQYF
CDR3 DNA: TGTGCCAGCAGTCCAGGGGACTATTCCTACGAGCAGTACTTC

clone size: .
D gene: .
V gene: TRBV5-1
CDR3 length: 13
J gene: TRBJ2-2
CDR3 protein: CASSWGDTGELFF
CDR3 DNA: TGCGCCAGCAGCTGGGGGGACACCGGGGAGCTGTTTTTT

clone size: .
D gene: .
V gene: TRBV28
CDR3 length: 16
J gene: TRBJ1-2
CDR3 protein: CASSNRGSWRGTGYTF
CDR3 DNA: TGTGCCAGCAGCAACCGGGGCAGTTGGCGTGGGACTGGCTACACCTTC

clone size: .
D gene: .
V gene: TRBV30
CDR3 length: 12
J gene: TRBJ2-7
CDR3 protein: CAWNQRQYEQYF
CDR3 DNA: TGTGCCTGGAACCAAAGACAGTACGAGCAGTACTTC

clone size: .
D gene: .
V gene: TRBV15
CDR3 length: 14
J gene: TRBJ2-1
CDR3 protein: CATTGRGGDNEQFF
CDR3 DNA: TGTGCCACCACGGGCAGGGGAGGTGACAATGAGCAGTTCTTC

clone size: .
D gene: TRBD1
V gene: TRBV4-1
CDR3 length: 15
J gene: TRBJ2-3
CDR3 protein: CASSQTGLSTDTQYF
CDR3 DNA: TGCGCCAGCAGCCAGACAGGGCTTAGCACAGATACGCAGTATTTT

clone size: .
D gene: .
V gene: TRBV28
CDR3 length: 13
J gene: TRBJ1-1
CDR3 protein: CASVGGAATEAFF
CDR3 DNA: TGTGCCAGCGTGGGGGGGGCGGCCACTGAAGCTTTCTTT

clone size: .
D gene: .
V gene: TRBV4-1
CDR3 length: 15
J gene: TRBJ1-2
CDR3 protein: CASSQVGGVKPGYTF
CDR3 DNA: TGCGCCAGCAGCCAAGTTGGAGGGGTTAAGCCTGGCTACACCTTC

clone size: .
D gene: TRBD1
V gene: TRBV15
CDR3 length: 15
J gene: TRBJ1-2
CDR3 protein: CATSRGAGGGYGYTF
CDR3 DNA: TGTGCCACCAGCAGAGGGGCAGGGGGTGGGTATGGCTACACCTTC

clone size: .
D gene: TRBD1
V gene: TRBV19
CDR3 length: 15
J gene: TRBJ2-3
CDR3 protein: CASTPTGSRTDTQYF
CDR3 DNA: TGTGCCAGTACCCCGACAGGGAGTCGCACAGATACGCAGTATTTT

clone size: .
D gene: .
V gene: TRBV19
CDR3 length: 14
J gene: TRBJ2-1
CDR3 protein: CASSMATSYNEQFF
CDR3 DNA: TGTGCCAGTAGTATGGCTACCTCCTACAATGAGCAGTTCTTC

clone size: .
D gene: TRBD2
V gene: TRBV18
CDR3 length: 15
J gene: TRBJ2-1
CDR3 protein: CASSRGGRAYNEQFF
CDR3 DNA: TGTGCCAGCTCCCGCGGGGGGAGGGCGTACAATGAGCAGTTCTTC

clone size: .
D gene: .
V gene: TRBV28
CDR3 length: 16
J gene: TRBJ2-3
CDR3 protein: CASPPGRGRGTDTQYF
CDR3 DNA: TGTGCCAGCCCACCGGGCAGGGGCCGAGGAACAGATACGCAGTATTTT